The 26 T cell receptor beta chains given below trace back to one sample, sequenced in a study of T cell repertoires in cytomegalovirus infection. TCRdb reanalysed the reads using MiXCR and keeps one entry per CDR3 protein. The sample carries about 920,000 distinct CDR3 sequences, roughly 31% recorded once. These receptors have no known antigen. The sequencing here drew on cultured CD8+ T cells from PBMCs, taken from culture after CMV antigen stimulation. The receptors come from a human donor in good health (CMV status not recorded). Some clones in this sample may be carry-over from other donors' samples.

The genes are TRBV19 and TRBJ1-1; possible D gene TRBD1, 5 bases. CDR3 size: 13 residues. CDR1 and CDR2 (germline): LNHDA, SQIVND (reference sequence). V lost 7 bases to trimming and J lost 6 bases, with 15 bases between them. DNA for the CDR3: TGTGCCAGTATGGGACGGGGGATCTCTGAAGCTTTCTTT. It translates to CASMGRGISEAFF.

The chain links TRBV15 to TRBJ2-5; 8 nucleotides line up with TRBD2. This CDR3 contains 17 residues. Germline CDR1 and CDR2: LNHNV and YYDKDF (reference sequence). Germline trimming cut 1 base from V and 3 bases from J; bases unmatched to any gene: 10. The CDR3 region has the DNA TGTGCCACCAGCAGAGTTCGGGGGGGGATATTCGAAGAGACCCAGTACTTC. It specifies CATSRVRGGIFEETQYF.

As DNA, the CDR3 is TGTGCCAGCAGCCAAGATGGTGGACAGGGCCGTGACTATGGCTACACCTTC. Translated, it gives CASSQDGGQGRDYGYTF. The chain is built from TRBV3-1 and TRBJ1-2; 8 positions match TRBD1. The germline V gene encodes CDR1 LGHDT and CDR2 YNNKEL (reference sequence). J was trimmed by 3 bases and V by 0 bases; bases with no gene match: 9. This CDR3 has 17 residues.

This clonotype appeared once. One end of the junction is discordant with germline, which a read error may explain. The chain combines TRBV9 with TRBJ2-3, with TRBD2 as a possible D gene (5 bases). Germline CDR1 and CDR2: SGDLS and YYNGEE. The CDR3 extends over 16 amino acids. This CDR3 reads CANSVRIGEGTDTQYF. CDR3 in DNA: TGTGCCAACAGCGTACGGATCGGGGAAGGCACAGATACGCAGTATTTT.

V usage is TRBV6-2 or TRBV6-3 and J usage is TRBJ2-1; 8 nucleotides match TRBD2. The germline V gene has CDR1 MNHEY and CDR2 SVGEGT. The V gene end was trimmed by 2 bases and the J gene end by 10 bases; junction bases not matched to a gene: 10. CDR3 size: 15 residues. The CDR3 DNA is TGTGCCAGCAGTTACAGGCGGGGGGCCTTGGTAGAGCAGTTCTTC. Its translation is CASSYRRGALVEQFF.

This clonotype showed up just once. Without the conserved terminal phenylalanine or tryptophan, this CDR3 likely stems from a read error. The rearrangement links TRBV12-3 or TRBV12-4 to TRBJ1-1; the D gene is possibly TRBD1 (6 bases). Trimming cost V 6 bases and J 9 bases, with 14 bases left between them. The length of the CDR3 is 12 residues. CDR3 region: CASSHNRVQAFS. For the CDR3, the DNA is TGTGCCAGCAGCCACAACAGGGTACAAGCTTTCTCT.

This clonotype was counted a few times. The rearrangement uses TRBV28 and TRBJ1-4; D gene unclear. Trimming pared 5 bases from V and 6 bases from J, leaving 16 bases between. Germline CDR1 and CDR2: MDHEN and SYDVKM. The CDR3 consists of 15 residues. CDR3 in DNA: TGTGCCAGCAGTCCCGGAGAGGGTAGGGATGAAAAACTGTTTTTT. This gives the protein CASSPGEGRDEKLFF.

This clonotype was detected only a few times. The genes are TRBV12-5 and TRBJ2-1; D is ambiguous. Germline V gene sequence: CDR1 LGHNT, CDR2 FRNRAP. The CDR3 spans 13 residues. V lost 8 bases and J lost 0, with 8 bases in between. CDR3 residues: CASLPSSYNEQFF. The CDR3 nucleotides read TGTGCTAGTCTTCCCAGCTCCTACAATGAGCAGTTCTTC.

This clonotype was seen many times. The rearrangement links TRBV7-2 to TRBJ2-5; D not certain. The V and J ends lost 0 bases and 1 base respectively, with 9 bases between them. Germline V gene lookup returns CDR1 SGHTA and CDR2 FQGNSA. This CDR3 is built from 15 residues. CDR3 coding DNA: TGTGCCAGCAGCTTAGCGGGGATGGGCCAAGAGACCCAGTACTTC. Translating gives CASSLAGMGQETQYF.

The CDR3 here is CASSYPLQGTSYEQYF. The CDR3 DNA reads TGTGCCAGCAGTTACCCATTACAGGGGACCTCCTACGAGCAGTACTTC. The V call is TRBV6-2 or TRBV6-3, the J call TRBJ2-7; 7 bases line up with TRBD1. Germline trimming cut 2 bases from V and 0 bases from J; bases unmatched to any gene: 7. The germline V gene has CDR1 MNHEY and CDR2 SVGEGT. The CDR3 covers 16 residues.

This clonotype was seen a handful of times. The genes are TRBV6-2 or TRBV6-3 and TRBJ1-5, with 10 nucleotides matching TRBD1. The V and J ends lost 4 bases and 4 bases, in that order; junction bases with no gene match: 7. The germline V gene encodes CDR1 MNHEY and CDR2 SVGEGT. The CDR3 loop spans 16 amino acids. The CDR3 loop is CASSWDRTGGNQPQHF. The CDR3 DNA follows: TGTGCCAGCAGTTGGGACCGGACAGGGGGAAATCAGCCCCAGCATTTT.

Regarding this clonotype: A much larger clone sits a single nucleotide away, making a read error possible. The rearrangement links TRBV7-9 to TRBJ1-6; D not certain. This CDR3 has 13 amino acids. CDR1 SEHNR and CDR2 FQNEAQ come from the germline V gene (reference sequence). As DNA, the CDR3 is TGTGCCAGCAGCGAACCTATGAATTCATCCCTCCACTTT. Protein sequence: CASSEPMNSSLHF. Full variable domain (rest looked up from reference TRBV7-9 and TRBJ1-6): DTGVSQNPRHKITKRGQNVTFRCDPISEHNRLYWYRQTLGQGPEFLTYFQNEAQLEKSRLLSDRFSAERPKGSFSTLEIQRTEQGDSAMYLCASSEPMNSSLHFGNGTRLTVT.

The J gene is TRBJ2-5, the V gene TRBV4-3; D may be TRBD1 (6 bases). Trimming stripped 0 bases from V and 1 base from J, with 9 bases between. The germline V gene has CDR1 LGHNA and CDR2 YSLEER. The length of the CDR3 is 15 residues. Written as DNA, the CDR3 is TGCGCCAGCAGCCAAGATCAGGGGTTCCAAGAGACCCAGTACTTC. Translated, it gives CASSQDQGFQETQYF.

This clonotype was counted many times. The chain couples TRBV7-2 to TRBJ2-1; TRBD1 matches at 12 bases. This CDR3 comprises 16 residues. In germline, CDR1 is SGHTA, CDR2 FQGNSA. V was clipped by 5 bases and J by 9 bases; unmatched bases: 11. The CDR3 nucleotides read TGTGCCAGCAGCAAACCTCCGGGACAGGGGGCTGTTGAGCAGTTCTTC. This encodes CASSKPPGQGAVEQFF.

This sequence joins TRBV28 and TRBJ1-6, with D hard to call. V gave up 6 bases and J gave up 0 bases, with 15 bases separating them. The germline CDR1 and CDR2 sequences are MDHEN and SYDVKM. The CDR3 length is 17 residues. CDR3 bases: TGTGCCAGCAGCCATTACCAGGAGAGCTCCTATAATTCACCCCTCCACTTT. Amino acids: CASSHYQESSYNSPLHF.

Concerning this clonotype itself: The junction shows a germline mismatch at one end, possibly a read error. V usage is TRBV7-6 and J usage is TRBJ2-1; 10 nucleotides line up with TRBD2. The germline V gene has CDR1 SGHVS and CDR2 FNYEAQ. The CDR3 totals 16 residues. Written as DNA, the CDR3 is TGTGCCAGCGGCTTCCTGAGCGGGGGGGAATTTGATGAGCAGTTCTTC. Translated: CASGFLSGGEFDEQFF.

The CDR3 DNA reads TGTGCCAGCAGCTTACGGACGGCTTTGGATACGCAGTATTTT. Amino acids: CASSLRTALDTQYF. The chain carries TRBV13 and TRBJ2-3, with D hard to call. Germline CDR1 is PRHDT and CDR2 is FYEKMQ (reference sequence). V shed 2 bases and J shed 6 bases, with 12 bases lying between them. The length of the CDR3 is 14 residues.

The sample holds a few counts of this clonotype. V gene TRBV27 combines with J gene TRBJ2-7; tentatively, D is TRBD2 (5 bases). The CDR3 is 15 amino acids. Germline CDR1 reads MNHEY; CDR2 reads SMNVEV (reference sequence). The V gene lost 7 bases and the J gene lost 1 base, with 17 bases spanning the gap. The CDR3 sequence: CASTSGETGSYEQYF. CDR3 nucleotides: TGTGCCAGCACCTCCGGGGAGACCGGTTCCTACGAGCAGTACTTC.

V and J are TRBV28 and TRBJ2-7; the D call may be TRBD1 or TRBD2 (7 bases each). V lost 5 bases, J lost 0 bases, and 14 bases lay in between. There are 15 residues in the CDR3. The germline V gene encodes CDR1 MDHEN and CDR2 SYDVKM. CDR3: CASSGQGGTSYEQYV. The CDR3 nucleotides read TGTGCCAGCAGTGGCCAGGGGGGGACCTCCTACGAGCAGTACGTC.

The V gene is TRBV27, the J gene TRBJ2-2, with 9 bases matching TRBD1. This CDR3 region has 17 residues. Losses at the gene ends were 7 bases for V and 3 bases for J; bases not matched to a gene: 12. Germline lookup yields CDR1 MNHEY and CDR2 SMNVEV (reference sequence). Here the CDR3 reads CASTKTGGLRDTGELFF. Written as DNA, the CDR3 is TGTGCCAGCACGAAGACAGGGGGACTAAGGGACACCGGGGAGCTGTTTTTT.

This clonotype was found a few times. Here the CDR3 reads CASSSGTSGGSSTDTQYF. The CDR3 DNA reads as TGTGCCAGCAGTTCAGGGACTAGCGGGGGGTCAAGCACAGATACGCAGTATTTT. The chain is built from TRBV27 and TRBJ2-3; TRBD2 matches 15 bases. Germline V gene data show CDR1 as MNHEY and CDR2 as SMNVEV (reference sequence). After removal of 4 bases from V and 0 bases from J, the junction contained 5 bases not matched to a gene. The CDR3 has 18 amino acids.

The table lists this clonotype with a few counts. The chain is built from TRBV19 and TRBJ1-1; 7 bases align to TRBD1. CDR3 length: 13 amino acids. V trimming: 6 bases; J trimming: 4 bases; junction bases outside the gene matches: 5. Germline V lookup: CDR1 LNHDA, CDR2 SQIVND (reference sequence). CDR3 sequence: CASSTQGFTEAFF. The CDR3, as DNA: TGTGCCAGTAGCACACAGGGGTTCACTGAAGCTTTCTTT.

This clonotype was picked up a small number of times. The chain links TRBV6-2 or TRBV6-3 to TRBJ1-3; the D gene is possibly TRBD1 (6 bases). Deletions cut 11 bases from V and 0 bases from J, with 23 bases between. CDR3 length: 17 amino acids. In germline, CDR1 is MNHEY, CDR2 SVGEGT. CDR3 bases: TGTGCCGCCGGAGGGGGTGACAGTCCTGACTCTGGAAACACCATATATTTT. This gives the protein CAAGGGDSPDSGNTIYF.

This clonotype was seen a few times. The chain combines TRBV9 with TRBJ1-1; D gene uncertain. CDR3 length: 14 residues. The V end lost 2 bases, the J end lost 2 bases, and 10 bases lay between the germline ends. CDR1 is SGDLS and CDR2 is YYNGEE in the germline V gene. DNA of the CDR3: TGTGCCAGCAGCGTGCACACAGAAAACACTGAAGCTTTCTTT. Its translation is CASSVHTENTEAFF.

This clonotype has a handful of counts. The chain has TRBV7-9 and TRBJ2-7; D may correspond to TRBD1 or TRBD2 (5 bases each). The CDR3 covers 15 residues. Trimming cost V 11 bases and J 3 bases, with 23 bases left between them. CDR1 SEHNR and CDR2 FQNEAQ come from the germline V gene (reference sequence). CDR3 residues: CAFTPEGSTGYEQYF. The CDR3 DNA sequence: TGTGCCTTCACCCCTGAGGGTTCTACAGGCTACGAGCAGTACTTC.

This clonotype was observed many times. The V and J genes are TRBV7-6 and TRBJ1-4; D remains ambiguous. The CDR3 runs to 16 residues. V shed 5 bases and J shed 6 bases, with 19 bases lying between them. Germline values: CDR1 SGHVS, CDR2 FNYEAQ. CDR3 protein: CASSLYPGNSDEKLFF. For the CDR3, the DNA is TGTGCCAGCAGCCTATACCCAGGCAACTCGGATGAAAAACTGTTTTTT.